Listed here are 17 T cell receptor beta chains from one sample, sequenced in a study of control samples from healthy donors and cancer patients. The table came from immunoSEQ multiplex PCR; TCRdb's copy has only in-frame clones and leaves some out. The sample contains around 93,000 clones, around nine tenths of which appear only once. Material for sequencing was blood. The receptors here all came from a man between 25 and 39 years old in good health.

In DNA, the CDR3 is TGTGCCAGCGGGGCAGCGGGAGGGCTTGCCGGGGAGCTGTTTTTT. It specifies CASGAAGGLAGELFF. This chain links TRBV2 with TRBJ2-2, with 10 bases matching TRBD2. CDR1 and CDR2 from the germline V gene are SNHLY and FYNNEI. CDR3 size: 15 residues. The V segment lost 8 bases and the J segment 6 bases; nucleotides outside the gene matches: 9.

For the CDR3, the DNA is TGCGCCAGTGCCCCGGGACAGGCTGCCTACGAGCAGTACTTC. This encodes CASAPGQAAYEQYF. This chain connects TRBV10-2 to TRBJ2-7, with 8 bases identical to TRBD1. This CDR3 region has 14 residues. Germline V gene sequence: CDR1 WSHSY, CDR2 SAAADI. V trimming: 9 bases; J trimming: 2 bases; junction bases outside the gene matches: 9.

The rearrangement joins TRBV7-2 to TRBJ2-2; D possibly corresponds to TRBD2 (5 bases). V was pared by 1 base and J by 5 bases, with 8 bases between. CDR1 and CDR2 from the germline V gene are SGHTA and FQGNSA. This CDR3 region has 14 residues. CDR3 protein: CASSLGAGTGELFF. The CDR3 DNA sequence: TGTGCCAGCAGCTTAGGGGCGGGTACCGGGGAGCTGTTTTTT.

This clone has just a few counts. For the CDR3, the DNA is TGTGCCAGCAGCTTCCGGGACAGGGAGACCCAGTACTTC. It is translated as CASSFRDRETQYF. The rearrangement links TRBV5-4 to TRBJ2-5, with 8 bases lining up with TRBD1. Germline CDR1 reads SGHNT; CDR2 reads YYREEE (reference sequence). This CDR3 region has 13 residues. J lost 5 bases, V lost 2 bases, and 2 bases had no gene match.

The chain joins TRBV18 to TRBJ1-2, with a possible D match to TRBD1 (6 bases). Trimming took off 2 bases at V and 10 bases at J, with 17 bases between the two ends. Germline lookup yields CDR1 KGHSH and CDR2 LQKENI. CDR3 size: 14 residues. CDR3 nucleotide sequence: TGTGCCAGCTCACCAACGGGGACACTGGAAGTCTACACCTTC. Protein sequence: CASSPTGTLEVYTF.

The chain joins TRBV11-2 to TRBJ2-3, with TRBD2 matching over 11 bases. The CDR3 runs 15 residues. V was pared by 2 bases and J by 6 bases, with 4 bases of the junction left unmatched. Looked up from germline, CDR1 is SGHAT and CDR2 is FQNNGV. CDR3 protein: CASSLTSGRGDTQYF. CDR3 in DNA: TGTGCCAGCAGCTTAACTAGCGGGAGAGGGGATACGCAGTATTTT.

This clone was seen only once. The rearrangement uses TRBV5-1 and TRBJ2-2; TRBD2 matches 8 bases. This CDR3 is 17 amino acids long. Per the germline V gene, CDR1 is SGHRS and CDR2 is YFSETQ. V was pared by 2 bases and J by 1 base, with 7 bases of the junction left unmatched. CDR3 in DNA: TGCGCCAGCAGCTTCCGAGCGGGAGTAGAGAACACCGGGGAGCTGTTTTTT. Protein: CASSFRAGVENTGELFF.

The J gene is TRBJ2-2, the V gene TRBV19; the match to TRBD1 covers 8 bases. The junction had 10 bases not matched to a gene; V was cut back by 7 bases and J by 3 bases. The CDR3 runs to 16 residues. CDR1 and CDR2 (germline): LNHDA, SQIVND (reference sequence). CDR3 coding DNA: TGTGCCAGTATGAAGACAGGGGTGGGGTACACCGGGGAGCTGTTTTTT. Translated: CASMKTGVGYTGELFF.

This clone was seen more than once but under ten times. This rearrangement joins TRBV6-5 to TRBJ2-2; 7 nucleotides agree with TRBD1. CDR1 and CDR2 (germline): MNHEY, SVGAGI. The CDR3 runs to 13 residues. V shed 6 bases, J shed 6 bases, and the junction held 4 bases outside the gene matches. In DNA form, the CDR3 reads TGTGCCAGCAGGATAGGGGGCCCCGGGGAGCTGTTTTTT. It specifies CASRIGGPGELFF.

The rearrangement links TRBV2 to TRBJ2-7; D unresolved. There are 12 residues in the CDR3. Germline CDR1 reads SNHLY; CDR2 reads FYNNEI. V was trimmed by 6 bases and J by 2 bases, leaving 8 bases between them. The CDR3 here is CASRGRAYEQYF. The DNA of the CDR3 is TGTGCCAGCAGAGGACGAGCCTACGAGCAGTACTTC. The full variable domain, completed using reference TRBV2 and TRBJ2-7, is EPEVTQTPSHQVTQMGQEVILRCVPISNHLYFYWYRQILGQKVEFLVSFYNNEISEKSEIFDDQFSVERPDGSNFTLKIRSTKLEDSAMYFCASRGRAYEQYFGPGTRLTVT.

The chain joins TRBV20-1 to TRBJ2-6; D may be TRBD2 (5 bases). V lost 3 bases, J lost 2 bases, and 11 bases lay in between. The CDR3 loop spans 15 amino acids. Per the germline V gene, CDR1 is DFQATT and CDR2 is SNEGSKA (reference sequence). The CDR3 bases are TGCAGTGCTAGTCGGGGTCGGGCTGGGGCCAACGTCCTGACTTTC. Translated: CSASRGRAGANVLTF.

The chain has TRBV7-8 and TRBJ2-7, with TRBD2 matching 14 bases. The J segment lost 9 bases and the V segment lost 5 bases, leaving 9 bases of the junction unmatched. Germline values: CDR1 SGHVS, CDR2 FQNEAQ. CDR3 size: 15 residues. DNA for the CDR3: TGTGCCAGCAGCCTTAGACTAGCGGGAGGGCCGGGGCAGTACTTC. Protein product: CASSLRLAGGPGQYF.

The chain uses TRBV5-4 and TRBJ1-6; 12 positions agree with TRBD1. Trimming cost V 2 bases and J 10 bases; bases outside gene matches: 4. Per the germline V gene, CDR1 is SGHNT and CDR2 is YYREEE (reference sequence). The CDR3 totals 15 residues. The CDR3 region has the DNA TGTGCCAGCAGCTTAACCGGGACAGGGGGCTCACCCCTCCACTTT. Its translation is CASSLTGTGGSPLHF.

This CDR3 is CASSRFPGTSGIGSNEQFF. The DNA for the CDR3 is TGCGCCAGCAGCCGATTCCCCGGGACTAGCGGGATTGGCAGCAATGAGCAGTTCTTC. The rearrangement links TRBV5-1 to TRBJ2-1; 13 bases are shared with TRBD2. The CDR3 runs to 19 residues. With 4 bases clipped from V and 6 bases from J, the junction kept 16 bases outside the gene matches. Germline CDR1 reads SGHRS; CDR2 reads YFSETQ.

The J gene is TRBJ1-6, the V gene TRBV2; possible D gene TRBD1, 6 bases. This CDR3 is built from 14 residues. Per the germline V gene, CDR1 is SNHLY and CDR2 is FYNNEI. V was clipped by 4 bases and J by 10 bases, with 14 bases between them. The CDR3 is CASSVQGSGSPLHF. For the CDR3, the DNA is TGTGCCAGCAGTGTACAGGGTAGCGGATCACCCCTCCACTTT.

The chain uses TRBV18 and TRBJ2-2; 7 bases match TRBD1. Germline V gene sequence: CDR1 KGHSH, CDR2 LQKENI. The CDR3 covers 16 residues. Losses at the gene ends were 3 bases for V and 1 base for J; bases not matched to a gene: 5. CDR3 bases: TGTGCCAGCTCACCGACGGGACAGATGAACACCGGGGAGCTGTTTTTT. Encoded protein: CASSPTGQMNTGELFF. The whole variable domain, filled in from reference TRBV18 and TRBJ2-2, reads NAGVMQNPRHLVRRRGQEARLRCSPMKGHSHVYWYRQLPEEGLKFMVYLQKENIIDESGMPKERFSAEFPKEGPSILRIQQVVRGDSAAYFCASSPTGQMNTGELFFGEGSRLTVL.

The chain joins TRBV5-8 to TRBJ2-3; D is ambiguous. CDR1 SGHTS and CDR2 YDEGEE come from the germline V gene. The ends were cut back, 2 bases at V and 6 bases at J, with 13 bases in the middle. The CDR3 totals 14 residues. CDR3 residues: CASSFVRAADTQYF. Here the CDR3 DNA reads TGTGCCAGCAGCTTCGTTCGCGCGGCGGATACGCAGTATTTT.